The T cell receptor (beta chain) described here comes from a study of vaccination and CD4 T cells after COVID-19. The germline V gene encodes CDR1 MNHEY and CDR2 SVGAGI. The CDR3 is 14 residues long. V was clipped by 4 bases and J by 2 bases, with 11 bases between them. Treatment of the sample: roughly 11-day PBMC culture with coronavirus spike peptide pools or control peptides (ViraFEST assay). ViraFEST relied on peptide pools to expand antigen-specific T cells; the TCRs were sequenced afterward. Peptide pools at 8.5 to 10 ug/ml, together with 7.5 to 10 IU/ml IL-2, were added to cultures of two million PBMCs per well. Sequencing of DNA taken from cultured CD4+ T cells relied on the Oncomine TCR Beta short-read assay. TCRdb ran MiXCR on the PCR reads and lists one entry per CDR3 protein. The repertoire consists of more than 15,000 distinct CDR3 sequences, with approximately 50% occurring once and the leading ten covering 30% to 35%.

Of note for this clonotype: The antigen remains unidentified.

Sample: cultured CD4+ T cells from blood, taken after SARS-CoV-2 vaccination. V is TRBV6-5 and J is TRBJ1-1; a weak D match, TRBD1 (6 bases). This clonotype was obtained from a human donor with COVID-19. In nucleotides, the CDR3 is TGTGCCAGCAGTTTTGCAGGGGACAACACTGAAGCTTTCTTT. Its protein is CASSFAGDNTEAFF.